This TCR beta chain was obtained from a study of technical replicates of blood from a handful of donors. This clone was counted a few times. Measured with immunoSEQ multiplex PCR; TCRdb has only the in-frame clones, and not every one. Of around 15,000 clones listed, over 80% are singletons. The CDR3 is made up of 14 amino acids. The germline V gene encodes CDR1 MNHNS and CDR2 SASEGT. Trimming pared 2 bases from V and 6 bases from J, leaving 13 bases between. This clonotype originated in a human donor in good health. Sequenced material: PBMCs. The chain carries TRBV6-1 and TRBJ1-1; D gene unclear. CDR3 residues: CASSENGEGPEAFF. The CDR3 bases are TGTGCCAGCAGTGAAAACGGGGAGGGCCCTGAAGCTTTCTTT.